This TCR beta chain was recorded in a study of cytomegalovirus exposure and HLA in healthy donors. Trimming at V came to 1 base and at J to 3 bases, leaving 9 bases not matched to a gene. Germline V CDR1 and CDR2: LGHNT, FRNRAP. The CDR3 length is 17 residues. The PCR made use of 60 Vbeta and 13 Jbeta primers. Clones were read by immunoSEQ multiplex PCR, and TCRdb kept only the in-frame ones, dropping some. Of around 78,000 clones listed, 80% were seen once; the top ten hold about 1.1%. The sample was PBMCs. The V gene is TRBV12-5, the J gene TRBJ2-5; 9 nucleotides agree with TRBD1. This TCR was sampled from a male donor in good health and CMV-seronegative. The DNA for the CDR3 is TGTGCTAGTGGTTTGGGAAACAGGGGGCGCCGGGAAGAGACCCAGTACTTC. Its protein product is CASGLGNRGRREETQYF. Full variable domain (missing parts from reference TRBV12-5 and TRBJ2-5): DARVTQTPRHKVTEMGQEVTMRCQPILGHNTVFWYRQTMMQGLELLAYFRNRAPLDDSGMPKDRFSAEMPDATLATLKIQPSEPRDSAVYFCASGLGNRGRREETQYFGPGTRLLVL.